The 29 T cell receptor beta chains presented below share a single source sample, sequenced in a study of blood T cell repertoires in COVID-19. The repertoire was sequenced with immunoSEQ multiplex PCR; TCRdb's copy has only in-frame clones and lacks some. Altogether some 180,000 clones are present, more than 70% being singletons, with the ten largest covering over 15%. The sequenced material came from peripheral blood. The receptors derive from a man aged 45-65 years with COVID-19, enrolled during active disease.

The chain recombines TRBV9 with TRBJ1-1; no definite D call. The CDR3 is made up of 16 amino acids. V was trimmed by 4 bases and J by 3 bases, leaving 19 bases between them. Germline CDR1 reads SGDLS; CDR2 reads YYNGEE. CDR3 protein: CASSSQPAATDTEAFF. The CDR3 coding sequence is TGTGCCAGCAGCTCCCAACCAGCAGCGACGGACACTGAAGCTTTCTTT.

The chain recombines TRBV12-5 with TRBJ2-6; D possibly corresponds to TRBD2 (5 bases). Looked up from germline, CDR1 is LGHNT and CDR2 is FRNRAP. Trimming stripped 1 base from V and 2 bases from J, with 12 bases between. This CDR3 spans 17 amino acids. CDR3 nucleotide sequence: TGTGCTAGTGGTTTGGGGACTCGCACGACTGGGGCCAACGTCCTGACTTTC. Amino acid sequence: CASGLGTRTTGANVLTF. The whole variable domain, remainder taken from reference TRBV12-5 and TRBJ2-6, is DARVTQTPRHKVTEMGQEVTMRCQPILGHNTVFWYRQTMMQGLELLAYFRNRAPLDDSGMPKDRFSAEMPDATLATLKIQPSEPRDSAVYFCASGLGTRTTGANVLTFGAGSRLTVL.

The rearrangement links TRBV6-2 or TRBV6-3 to TRBJ2-6; D is unresolved. V lost 4 bases and J 0 bases, leaving 7 bases between the germline ends. The CDR3 extends over 15 amino acids. CDR1 is MNHEY and CDR2 is SVGEGT in the germline V gene. CDR3 sequence: CASSSTISGANVLTF. The CDR3 coding sequence is TGTGCCAGCAGTTCTACTATCTCTGGGGCCAACGTCCTGACTTTC.

The chain links TRBV5-1 to TRBJ1-5; D is uncertain. The V and J ends lost 4 bases and 2 bases respectively, with 16 bases between them. Per germline, CDR1 SGHRS and CDR2 YFSETQ. CDR3 length: 16 residues. CDR3 sequence (DNA): TGCGCCAGCAGCCCTGGAGTTATAGGTGGCAATCAGCCCCAGCATTTT. It yields the protein CASSPGVIGGNQPQHF.

The chain employs TRBV7-9 and TRBJ2-3; TRBD2 matches at 9 bases. Germline CDR1 and CDR2: SEHNR and FQNEAQ (reference sequence). The CDR3 loop spans 13 amino acids. The junction had 9 bases not matched to a gene; V was cut back by 8 bases and J by 9 bases. The CDR3 here is CASSFSGRPTQYF. The CDR3 DNA is TGTGCCAGCTCTTTTAGCGGGAGACCGACGCAGTATTTT.

The chain uses TRBV5-3 and TRBJ1-4; 7 positions match TRBD1. TRBV5-3 is an ORF, and what it does is uncertain. This CDR3 spans 17 amino acids. V dropped 2 bases and J dropped 3; count of bases not matched to a gene: 10. The CDR3 spells CARSFRDRTLANEKLFF. CDR3 DNA: TGTGCCAGAAGCTTCCGGGACAGAACGCTGGCTAATGAAAAACTGTTTTTT.

This clone was counted a single time. The CDR3: CASSQGDRDSPLHF. As DNA, the CDR3 is TGTGCCAGCAGCCAAGGGGACAGGGATTCACCCCTCCACTTT. The V and J genes are TRBV3-1 (or the pseudogene TRBV3-2) and TRBJ1-6; 9 bases are a match to TRBD1. CDR3 size: 14 residues. CDR1 and CDR2 (germline): LGHDT, YNNKEL (reference sequence). Germline trimming cut 1 base from V and 8 bases from J; bases unmatched to any gene: 0.

A few counts support this clone. The chain combines TRBV2 with TRBJ2-7; D call uncertain. Germline V lookup: CDR1 SNHLY, CDR2 FYNNEI. The germline V and J ends were trimmed by 5 bases and 3 bases, with 8 bases remaining between them. The CDR3 consists of 12 residues. The CDR3 DNA reads as TGTGCCAGCAGTTTTACAGACTACGAGCAGTACTTC. It translates to CASSFTDYEQYF.

In this sample, this clone turned up a few times. The rearrangement uses TRBV19 and TRBJ2-1, with D possibly TRBD2 on 6 matching bases. Germline V CDR1 and CDR2: LNHDA, SQIVND (reference sequence). V was cut by 1 base and J by 5 bases, with 12 bases left in between. The CDR3 totals 15 residues. The CDR3 protein is CASSIGASENNEQFF. In DNA, the CDR3 is TGTGCCAGTAGTATAGGGGCTAGCGAGAACAATGAGCAGTTCTTC.

The CDR3 loop is CAIRDTTATIYGYTF. The CDR3 DNA sequence: TGTGCCATCAGGGACACGACAGCGACCATCTATGGCTACACCTTC. The chain combines TRBV10-3 with TRBJ1-2, with D maybe TRBD1 (5 bases). The CDR3 length is 15 residues. Germline CDR1 and CDR2: ENHRY and SYGVKD. V shed 6 bases and J shed 4 bases, with 18 bases lying between them.

The J gene is TRBJ1-3, the V gene TRBV6-2 or TRBV6-3, with D possibly being TRBD1 (5 bases). The germline V gene has CDR1 MNHEY and CDR2 SVGEGT. The CDR3 totals 17 residues. Trimming removed 2 bases from V and 3 bases from J, with 17 bases in between. This chain's CDR3 is CASSYGSSGEFGNTIYF. DNA for the CDR3: TGTGCCAGCAGTTACGGGTCTTCGGGGGAATTTGGAAACACCATATATTTT.

The genes are TRBV7-2 and TRBJ2-7; 11 bases align to TRBD1. With 6 bases clipped from V and 5 bases from J, the junction kept 9 bases outside the gene matches. The germline gives CDR1 SGHTA, CDR2 FQGNSA. The CDR3 consists of 15 residues. The CDR3 DNA reads TGTGCCAGCAGTGACTCCGGGACAGGGGGGCACGAGCAGTACTTC. Translated: CASSDSGTGGHEQYF.

The chain couples TRBV7-3 to TRBJ2-7; possible D gene TRBD1, 5 bases. V dropped 5 bases and J dropped 4 bases, with 12 bases sitting between them. This CDR3 is 13 amino acids long. Germline CDR1 and CDR2: SGHTA and FQGTGA. CDR3 DNA: TGTGCCAGCAGCGACTCAACAGGTTACGAGCAGTACTTC. Protein: CASSDSTGYEQYF.

The chain combines TRBV5-6 with TRBJ1-5; 9 nucleotides align to TRBD1. The CDR3 runs to 14 residues. Per the germline V gene, CDR1 is SGHDT and CDR2 is YYEEEE. V gave up 4 bases and J gave up 6 bases; unmatched junction bases: 5. CDR3 nucleotides: TGTGCCAGCAGCCACGGACAGGGGACTCAGCCCCAGCATTTT. Translating gives CASSHGQGTQPQHF. Together with reference TRBV5-6 and TRBJ1-5, the CDR3 gives the full variable domain: DAGVTQSPTHLIKTRGQQVTLRCSPKSGHDTVSWYQQALGQGPQFIFQYYEEEERQRGNFPDRFSGHQFPNYSSELNVNALLLGDSALYLCASSHGQGTQPQHFGDGTRLSIL.

This chain links TRBV18 with TRBJ2-7, with 9 bases aligning to TRBD1. The V and J ends lost 4 bases and 7 bases, in that order; junction bases with no gene match: 11. Germline CDR1 reads KGHSH; CDR2 reads LQKENI. The CDR3 totals 15 residues. This CDR3 is CASSLNGDREGEQYF. CDR3 in DNA: TGTGCCAGCTCACTAAATGGGGACAGGGAAGGTGAGCAGTACTTC.

The rearrangement uses TRBV13 and TRBJ2-7, with D possibly matching TRBD2 (6 bases). Germline assignment: CDR1 PRHDT and CDR2 FYEKMQ (reference sequence). V lost 4 bases to trimming and J lost 4 bases, with 14 bases between them. The CDR3 runs to 14 residues. The CDR3 bases are TGTGCCAGCAGCTCCCGGGACTTACAATACGAGCAGTACTTC. It translates to CASSSRDLQYEQYF.

V usage is TRBV28 and J usage is TRBJ2-2; 12 bases match TRBD2. This CDR3 contains 18 residues. CDR1 is MDHEN and CDR2 is SYDVKM in the germline V gene. The J segment lost 6 bases and the V segment lost 6 bases, leaving 14 bases of the junction unmatched. The CDR3 loop reads CASSPGLAGTLRPGELFF. The CDR3 DNA is TGTGCCAGCAGCCCAGGACTAGCGGGGACTCTAAGGCCCGGGGAGCTGTTTTTT. Full variable domain (outside the CDR3, taken from reference TRBV28 and TRBJ2-2): DVKVTQSSRYLVKRTGEKVFLECVQDMDHENMFWYRQDPGLGLRLIYFSYDVKMKEKGDIPEGYSVSREKKERFSLILESASTNQTSMYLCASSPGLAGTLRPGELFFGEGSRLTVL.

The chain employs TRBV5-6 and TRBJ2-7, with D possibly TRBD1 on 6 matching bases. CDR1 is SGHDT, CDR2 YYEEEE, per germline. The CDR3 totals 13 residues. With 4 bases removed from V and 4 bases from J, the gap between germline ends came to 12 bases. Here the CDR3 DNA reads TGTGCCAGCAGCGCCTTACAGGGTTACGAGCAGTACTTC. It translates to CASSALQGYEQYF.

The chain links TRBV4-1 to TRBJ2-1, with 13 bases matching TRBD2. Losses at the gene ends were 5 bases for V and 8 bases for J; bases not matched to a gene: 12. This CDR3 is 17 amino acids long. Germline V CDR1 and CDR2: MGHRA, YSYEKL. As DNA, the CDR3 is TGCGCCAGCAGCAACCCCTACGGGACTAGCGGGGTGGATGAGCAGTTCTTC. Translated, it gives CASSNPYGTSGVDEQFF.

This rearrangement joins TRBV5-4 to TRBJ2-7; 11 bases agree with TRBD2. The CDR3 extends over 14 amino acids. Germline CDR1 reads SGHNT; CDR2 reads YYREEE (reference sequence). J gave up 3 bases and V 1 base, and 0 bases lay outside the gene matches. The CDR3 is CASSLTSGSYEQYF. DNA for the CDR3: TGTGCCAGCAGCTTGACTAGCGGGAGCTACGAGCAGTACTTC.

The rearrangement joins TRBV6-5 to TRBJ2-3, with D tentatively TRBD2 (6 bases). The germline V and J ends were trimmed by 0 bases and 2 bases, with 9 bases remaining between them. This CDR3 contains 15 residues. Germline V gives CDR1 MNHEY, CDR2 SVGAGI. The DNA for the CDR3 is TGTGCCAGCAGTTACTCGGGCGGGGTCACAGATACGCAGTATTTT. Its translation: CASSYSGGVTDTQYF.

V and J are TRBV3-1 (or the pseudogene TRBV3-2) and TRBJ1-2, with 10 nucleotides matching TRBD1. Germline assignment: CDR1 LGHDT and CDR2 YNNKEL (reference sequence). CDR3 length: 15 residues. V trimming: 4 bases; J trimming: 2 bases; junction bases outside the gene matches: 4. The CDR3 DNA is TGTGCCAGCAGCCCATCGACAGGGGGCAACTATGGCTACACCTTC. As protein: CASSPSTGGNYGYTF.

V and J are TRBV5-1 and TRBJ2-5, with D tentatively TRBD2 (5 bases). Trimming left V 4 bases short and J 5 bases short, with 18 bases between. The CDR3 loop spans 15 amino acids. Germline CDR1 is SGHRS and CDR2 is YFSETQ. CDR3 in amino acids: CASSPLAGWEETQYF. The CDR3 DNA follows: TGCGCCAGCAGCCCCCTGGCGGGTTGGGAGGAGACCCAGTACTTC.

CDR3 amino acids: CSARTSETQYF. CDR3 coding DNA: TGCAGTGCGCGGACTAGCGAGACCCAGTACTTC. The V call is TRBV20-1, the J call TRBJ2-5; TRBD2 matches at 8 bases. Per germline, CDR1 DFQATT and CDR2 SNEGSKA (reference sequence). The CDR3 is 11 residues long. The J segment lost 5 bases and the V segment lost 6 bases, leaving 2 bases of the junction unmatched.

The chain couples TRBV28 to TRBJ1-5, with 10 bases that match TRBD1. V shed 1 base, J shed 0 bases, and the junction held 12 bases outside the gene matches. Germline-derived CDR1 and CDR2 are MDHEN and SYDVKM. The CDR3 has 20 residues. This CDR3 is CASSLSPRRGQGDSNQPQHF. The CDR3 region has the DNA TGTGCCAGCAGTTTATCTCCCCGACGAGGACAGGGGGATAGCAATCAGCCCCAGCATTTT.

This clone has only one observation. The V call is TRBV6-5, the J call TRBJ2-3; 15 bases line up with TRBD2. Germline loops: CDR1 MNHEY, CDR2 SVGAGI. This CDR3 contains 14 residues. V was clipped by 6 bases and J by 10 bases; unmatched bases: 5. The CDR3 is CASSPGTSGGSQYF. CDR3 nucleotides: TGTGCCAGCAGCCCCGGGACTAGCGGGGGGTCGCAGTATTTT.

This chain joins TRBV6-5 and TRBJ1-6; D uncertain. V was clipped by 7 bases and J by 0 bases, with 10 bases between them. This CDR3 is built from 15 residues. Germline values: CDR1 MNHEY, CDR2 SVGAGI. CDR3 sequence: CASTVGSSYNSPLHF. DNA of the CDR3: TGTGCCAGCACGGTGGGGAGCTCCTATAATTCACCCCTCCACTTT.

This clone has only a few counts. The junction does not match germline at one end; this may be a read error. The chain joins TRBV19 to TRBJ1-2; 10 bases are shared with TRBD1. The V gene's germline CDR1 is LNHDA and CDR2 SQIVND (reference sequence). CDR3 length equals 15 residues. For the CDR3, the DNA is TGTGCCAGTAGTATAAGACAGGGGGCTAATTATGGCTACACCTTC. This sequence encodes CASSIRQGANYGYTF.

The V call is TRBV7-9, the J call TRBJ2-5, with D possibly matching TRBD2 (6 bases). The length of the CDR3 is 15 residues. The germline V gene has CDR1 SEHNR and CDR2 FQNEAQ (reference sequence). V lost 1 base, J lost 5 bases, and 14 bases lay in between. Here the CDR3 DNA reads TGTGCCAGCAGCTTAGTACAAGGAGGAGGGGAGACCCAGTACTTC. Translation: CASSLVQGGGETQYF.